This record looks at one TCR beta chain sequence and its context. The germline CDR1 and CDR2 sequences are MDHEN and SYDVKM. Trimming removed 0 bases at V and 2 bases at J, with 7 bases between. The CDR3 has 14 amino acids. Authors' methods: Reference gene primers were amplified, and this amplification served to estimate nucleated cell counts. Assay: immunoSEQ multiplex PCR; the TCRdb copy retains only in-frame clones and omits some. V and J calls and clone size come straight from that table; D and trimming were deduced from the DNA. The table records 100,000 or so clones, 80% to 95% of them present only once. These data belong to a study of blood T cell repertoires in COVID-19. Study overall: The origin of the acute and convalescent COVID-19 samples was the United States, Italy and Spain. Sample material is recorded as cDNA or gDNA derived from T cells, B-cell-depleted T cells, or PBMCs.

The origin of this receptor is a man between 70 and 80 years old with acute or convalescent COVID-19. V gene TRBV28 combines with J gene TRBJ1-2, with a tentative D call TRBD1 (5 bases). Sequencing was done on a sample of peripheral blood. For the CDR3, the DNA is TGTGCCAGCAGTTTATGGGGGCTAAACTATGGCTACACCTTC. Translation: CASSLWGLNYGYTF.